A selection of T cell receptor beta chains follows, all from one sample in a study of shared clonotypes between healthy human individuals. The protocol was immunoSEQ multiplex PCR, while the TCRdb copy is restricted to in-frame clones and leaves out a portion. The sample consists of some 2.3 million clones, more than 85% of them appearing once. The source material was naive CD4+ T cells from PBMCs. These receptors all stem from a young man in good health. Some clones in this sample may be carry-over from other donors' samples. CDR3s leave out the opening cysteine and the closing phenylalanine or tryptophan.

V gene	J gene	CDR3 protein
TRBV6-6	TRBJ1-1	ASSYLISTGNTEAF
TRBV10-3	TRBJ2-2	AIKGAINTGELF
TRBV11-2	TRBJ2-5	ASSTQPGQGSTQY
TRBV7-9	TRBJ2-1	ASSLALGGGPSYNEQF
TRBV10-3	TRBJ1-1	AASTAGNTEAF
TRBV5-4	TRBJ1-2	ASSPREALVYGYT
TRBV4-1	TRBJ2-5	ASSQDGTGQETQY
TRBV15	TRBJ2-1	ATSRAGLVVGEQF
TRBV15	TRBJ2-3	ATSTMGGITDTQY
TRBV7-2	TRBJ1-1	ARGGGGAGTEAF
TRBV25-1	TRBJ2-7	ASHTRSYEQY
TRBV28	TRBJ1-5	ASSFALQPQH
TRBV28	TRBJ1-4	ASSTMDRGLGKLF
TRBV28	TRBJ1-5	ASTLGGSIGQPQH
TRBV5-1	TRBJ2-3	ASSWGLGDTQY
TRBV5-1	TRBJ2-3	ASRPYGGTDTQY
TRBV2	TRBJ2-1	ASRPDREAYNEQF
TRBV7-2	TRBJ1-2	ASSLYRTGGNYGYT
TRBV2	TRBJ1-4	ASSEIVTDEKLF
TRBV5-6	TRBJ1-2	ASSSRGILPGGYT
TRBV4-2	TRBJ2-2	ASSQAISLATSVPLDTGELF
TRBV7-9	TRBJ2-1	ASSLDFSGWLEQF
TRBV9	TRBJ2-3	ASSVELVGMYTQY
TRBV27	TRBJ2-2	ASSFNTGELF
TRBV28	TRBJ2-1	ASRSGGSYNEQF
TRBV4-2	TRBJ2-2	ASSQEASGSTGTGELF
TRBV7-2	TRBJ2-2	ASSPTSGSDTGELF
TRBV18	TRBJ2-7	ASSPTGGGHEQY
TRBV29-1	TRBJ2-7	SVAGRTYEQY
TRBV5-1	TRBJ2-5	ASSGTVQETQY
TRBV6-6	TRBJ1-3	ASRYREGNTIY
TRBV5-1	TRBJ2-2	ASSLASANTGELF
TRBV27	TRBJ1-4	ASSFLGAANEKLF
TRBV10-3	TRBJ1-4	AISGTTGEPTNEKLF
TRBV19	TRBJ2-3	ASSLGVGTDTQY
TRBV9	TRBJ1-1	ASSVDFAEKAF
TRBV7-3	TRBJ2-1	ASQYTRHNEQF
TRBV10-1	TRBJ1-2	ASIPGEVGGYT
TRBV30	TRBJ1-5	AWDRGRGASNQPQH